Shown below are 27 T cell receptor beta chains from a single sample sequenced in a study of T cell changes during pregnancy in multiple sclerosis. Profiled with immunoSEQ multiplex PCR; TCRdb holds only in-frame clones, not every one. The sample includes over 50,000 clones, about 85% of them seen just once. The source material was CD4+ T cells from peripheral blood mononuclear cells, sampled in the third trimester of pregnancy. Receptor source: a female donor with multiple sclerosis, enrolled in a pregnancy study.

CDR3 DNA: TGTGCCAGTAGTACCCCGAGGGGGGGTTCCAGATATAACACTGAAGCTTTCTTT. As protein: CASSTPRGGSRYNTEAFF. The chain carries TRBV19 and TRBJ1-1; tentative D call: TRBD1 (6 bases). Germline CDR1 and CDR2: LNHDA and SQIVND (reference sequence). The CDR3 totals 18 residues. V was cut by 4 bases and J by 2 bases, with 23 bases left in between.

The chain recombines TRBV19 with TRBJ1-5; 8 nucleotides match TRBD1. The CDR3 is made up of 14 amino acids. Looked up from germline, CDR1 is LNHDA and CDR2 is SQIVND (reference sequence). Trimming took 3 bases from V and 5 from J; bases not matched to a gene: 3. The DNA for the CDR3 is TGTGCCAGTAGTATCCAACAGGGGGATCAGCCCCAGCATTTT. This translates into CASSIQQGDQPQHF. The full variable domain, completed using reference TRBV19 and TRBJ1-5, is DGGITQSPKYLFRKEGQNVTLSCEQNLNHDAMYWYRQDPGQGLRLIYYSQIVNDFQKGDIAEGYSVSREKKESFPLTVTSAQKNPTAFYLCASSIQQGDQPQHFGDGTRLSIL.

V usage is TRBV28 and J usage is TRBJ2-3; 9 bases map to TRBD2. V dropped 2 bases and J dropped 2; count of bases not matched to a gene: 5. From germline, CDR1 is MDHEN and CDR2 SYDVKM. This CDR3 has 16 residues. The CDR3 DNA sequence: TGTGCCAGCAGTTTACGAAGCGGGAGGACCACAGATACGCAGTATTTT. It yields the protein CASSLRSGRTTDTQYF.

The rearrangement uses TRBV6-4 and TRBJ2-1; D may be TRBD1 (7 bases). The CDR3 runs 12 residues. The ends were cut back, 4 bases at V and 9 bases at J, with 10 bases in the middle. Germline CDR1 is MRHNA and CDR2 is SNTAGT. The CDR3, as DNA: TGTGCCAGCAGTGGGAGGGACAGTGAGCAGTTCTTC. It codes for CASSGRDSEQFF.

The V call is TRBV5-6, the J call TRBJ2-7; TRBD2 matches 8 bases. The CDR3 length is 14 residues. Germline CDR1 and CDR2: SGHDT and YYEEEE. V trimming: 0 bases; J trimming: 6 bases; junction bases outside the gene matches: 5. The CDR3 spells CASSLVGLGGEQYF. The DNA of the CDR3 is TGTGCCAGCAGCTTGGTGGGACTAGGGGGCGAGCAGTACTTC.

The gene calls are TRBV4-3 and TRBJ1-6; TRBD1 matches 9 bases. J lost 6 bases, V lost 0 bases, and 3 bases had no gene match. CDR3 length equals 16 residues. The V gene's germline CDR1 is LGHNA and CDR2 YSLEER. The CDR3 region has the DNA TGCGCCAGCAGCCAAGATGTGACAGGGGGTAATTCACCCCTCCACTTT. Amino acids: CASSQDVTGGNSPLHF.

The DNA of the CDR3 is TGTGCCAGCAGCTCCTGGGGACAAGCGGGAGTAGATGAGAATGAGCAGTTCTTC. This sequence encodes CASSSWGQAGVDENEQFF. The rearrangement uses TRBV7-6 and TRBJ2-1, with TRBD2 matching 8 bases. The CDR3 covers 18 residues. Germline-derived CDR1 and CDR2 are SGHVS and FNYEAQ. After removal of 4 bases from V and 7 bases from J, the junction contained 18 bases not matched to a gene.

A single count supports this clone. The chain couples TRBV30 to TRBJ1-5; 9 positions match TRBD1. CDR3 length: 13 residues. J lost 7 bases, V lost 3 bases, and 4 bases had no gene match. The germline gives CDR1 GTSNPN, CDR2 SVGIG (reference sequence). CDR3: CAWRGQGLQPQHF. CDR3 in DNA: TGTGCCTGGAGAGGACAGGGGTTACAGCCCCAGCATTTT.

This chain's CDR3 is CASSPRRSETQYF. CDR3 sequence (DNA): TGTGCCAGCTCACCACGTCGGTCAGAGACCCAGTACTTC. V and J are TRBV18 and TRBJ2-5; D unresolved. The ends were cut back, 1 base at V and 4 bases at J, with 7 bases in the middle. The CDR3 totals 13 residues. CDR1 is KGHSH and CDR2 is LQKENI in the germline V gene.

The V gene is TRBV7-3, the J gene TRBJ2-5; D is undetermined. Looked up from germline, CDR1 is SGHTA and CDR2 is FQGTGA. The CDR3 length is 14 residues. V was clipped by 4 bases and J by 2 bases, with 11 bases between them. The CDR3 spells CASSSGSIQETQYF. In DNA, the CDR3 is TGTGCCAGCAGCTCAGGCTCAATTCAAGAGACCCAGTACTTC.

This sequence joins TRBV14 and TRBJ2-7, with D possibly being TRBD1 (5 bases). The CDR3 totals 12 residues. Looked up from germline, CDR1 is SGHDN and CDR2 is FVKESK. V lost 3 bases and J 7 bases, leaving 10 bases between the germline ends. Here the CDR3 reads CASSQLWTEQYF. DNA for the CDR3: TGTGCCAGCAGCCAGCTTTGGACAGAGCAGTACTTC.

This chain joins TRBV7-9 and TRBJ1-4; no reliable D call. The CDR3 is made up of 15 amino acids. Trimming pared 1 base from V and 5 bases from J, leaving 11 bases between. Per the germline V gene, CDR1 is SEHNR and CDR2 is FQNEAQ (reference sequence). In DNA form, the CDR3 reads TGTGCCAGCAGCTTAGACACGGGGAAGAATGAAAAACTGTTTTTT. The encoded protein is CASSLDTGKNEKLFF.

The CDR3 region has the DNA TGTGCCAGCAGTTTTCAATACTACGGACTCGAGCAGTACTTC. It encodes CASSFQYYGLEQYF. The chain combines TRBV6-5 with TRBJ2-7; D is perhaps TRBD2 (5 bases). The germline V and J ends were trimmed by 4 bases and 6 bases, with 16 bases remaining between them. The CDR3 sequence is 14 residues long. Germline values: CDR1 MNHEY, CDR2 SVGAGI.

This chain links TRBV2 with TRBJ1-3, with D hard to call. This CDR3 contains 16 residues. V was pared by 1 base and J by 2 bases, with 12 bases between. The V gene's germline CDR1 is SNHLY and CDR2 FYNNEI. The CDR3 spells CASSEGGITTGNTIYF. Here the CDR3 DNA reads TGTGCCAGCAGTGAAGGTGGAATAACTACTGGAAACACCATATATTTT.

V is TRBV7-2 and J is TRBJ1-1, with a possible D match to TRBD1 (5 bases). V was cut by 8 bases and J by 1 base, with 20 bases left in between. Germline CDR1 reads SGHTA; CDR2 reads FQGNSA. The CDR3 runs to 16 residues. CDR3 sequence: CASGSTATLPNTEAFF. In nucleotides, the CDR3 is TGTGCCAGCGGGTCGACAGCCACCCTCCCGAACACTGAAGCTTTCTTT.

The genes are TRBV10-3 and TRBJ2-2; the match to TRBD2 covers 7 bases. With 3 bases clipped from V and 7 bases from J, the junction kept 5 bases outside the gene matches. The CDR3 loop spans 14 amino acids. Germline CDR1 ENHRY, CDR2 SYGVKD. The CDR3 spells CAISDRLADGELFF. The CDR3 coding sequence is TGTGCCATCAGTGATAGGCTAGCGGACGGGGAGCTGTTTTTT.

This clone was counted once. The chain carries TRBV6-5 and TRBJ1-1, with a possible D match to TRBD1 (5 bases). Germline CDR1 is MNHEY and CDR2 is SVGAGI. CDR3 length equals 15 residues. Trimming left V 2 bases short and J 6 bases short, with 16 bases between. The CDR3 coding sequence is TGTGCCAGCAGTTACCGGGGGAGAGGGTCCGCTGAAGCTTTCTTT. It encodes CASSYRGRGSAEAFF.

The CDR3 DNA reads as TGTGCCAGCAGCTTAGTAGCAGTCGGTCAAGAGACCCAGTACTTC. Translated, it gives CASSLVAVGQETQYF. V and J are TRBV11-2 and TRBJ2-5; D uncertain. Germline V gene sequence: CDR1 SGHAT, CDR2 FQNNGV. Trimming shortened V by 1 base and J by 2 bases, and 11 bases separated the two germline ends. This CDR3 comprises 15 residues.

This chain joins TRBV10-1 and TRBJ2-1, with 7 bases lining up with TRBD2. V shed 2 bases, J shed 4 bases, and the junction held 8 bases outside the gene matches. Germline V gene lookup returns CDR1 WNHNN and CDR2 SYGVQD (reference sequence). The CDR3 has 16 residues. The DNA for the CDR3 is TGCGCCAGCAGTGAGAGGGGTAGCGGGTATTACAATGAGCAGTTCTTC. Translated: CASSERGSGYYNEQFF.

Written as DNA, the CDR3 is TGTGCCAGCAGCAGAAATGTCAGGGCCCAAGAGACCCAGTACTTC. Residues: CASSRNVRAQETQYF. J is TRBJ2-5 and V is TRBV7-6, with D perhaps TRBD1 (5 bases). V was cut by 5 bases and J by 1 base, with 14 bases left in between. Germline V gene lookup returns CDR1 SGHVS and CDR2 FNYEAQ. This CDR3 region has 15 residues.

The chain joins TRBV19 to TRBJ1-1; no definite D call. The V gene lost 5 bases and the J gene lost 1 base, with 14 bases spanning the gap. The CDR3 covers 15 residues. Germline loops: CDR1 LNHDA, CDR2 SQIVND (reference sequence). Here the CDR3 reads CASSSVGVANTEAFF. Written as DNA, the CDR3 is TGTGCCAGTAGTTCCGTCGGGGTGGCGAACACTGAAGCTTTCTTT.

This clone was seen a single time. This rearrangement joins TRBV30 to TRBJ1-5; D not certain. The CDR3 runs 16 residues. The V and J ends lost 3 bases and 3 bases respectively, with 18 bases between them. CDR1 is GTSNPN and CDR2 is SVGIG in the germline V gene (reference sequence). The chain's CDR3 is CAWSPLGGQFNQPQHF. CDR3 sequence (DNA): TGTGCCTGGAGCCCCCTGGGCGGGCAGTTCAATCAGCCCCAGCATTTT.

This rearrangement joins TRBV18 to TRBJ2-3; 8 nucleotides line up with TRBD1. Losses at the gene ends were 2 bases for V and 3 bases for J; bases not matched to a gene: 10. The CDR3 contains 17 residues. Germline CDR1 and CDR2: KGHSH and LQKENI. DNA for the CDR3: TGTGCCAGCTCACCAATGTCCTCCGGACAGGGAACAGATACGCAGTATTTT. Its protein product is CASSPMSSGQGTDTQYF. The full variable domain, in which reference TRBV18 and TRBJ2-3 provide the parts outside the CDR3, is NAGVMQNPRHLVRRRGQEARLRCSPMKGHSHVYWYRQLPEEGLKFMVYLQKENIIDESGMPKERFSAEFPKEGPSILRIQQVVRGDSAAYFCASSPMSSGQGTDTQYFGPGTRLTVL.

The genes are TRBV7-8 and TRBJ2-7, with 9 bases identical to TRBD1. With 4 bases clipped from V and 5 bases from J, the junction kept 3 bases outside the gene matches. The CDR3 has 13 amino acids. Germline CDR1 is SGHVS and CDR2 is FQNEAQ. CDR3 nucleotide sequence: TGTGCCAGCAGCTCGGGACAGGGAAACGAGCAGTACTTC. This sequence encodes CASSSGQGNEQYF.

This chain connects TRBV10-3 to TRBJ1-1; D is possibly TRBD1 (5 bases). Germline V lookup: CDR1 ENHRY, CDR2 SYGVKD. The CDR3 is 13 amino acids. The germline V and J ends were trimmed by 8 bases and 7 bases, with 17 bases remaining between them. Here the CDR3 reads CAISTGQGFEAFF. CDR3 in DNA: TGTGCCATCTCGACGGGCCAGGGCTTTGAAGCTTTCTTT.

This clone was seen more than once but under ten times. The chain has TRBV5-1 and TRBJ2-1; D possibly corresponds to TRBD2 (5 bases). The CDR3 totals 13 residues. Per germline, CDR1 SGHRS and CDR2 YFSETQ. Trimming removed 5 bases from V and 7 bases from J, with 13 bases in between. CDR3 nucleotides: TGCGCCAGCAGTACCACAGCGGAGAATGAGCAGTTCTTC. Its translation: CASSTTAENEQFF.

This clone appeared a single time. The chain recombines TRBV4-3 with TRBJ2-6; D is possibly TRBD2 (7 bases). Germline loops: CDR1 LGHNA, CDR2 YSLEER. Between the trimmed V and J ends, which lost 2 bases and 0 bases, there was a span of 11 bases. This CDR3 comprises 17 residues. For the CDR3, the DNA is TGCGCCAGCAGCCAAACAGGGACTAACTCTGGGGCCAACGTCCTGACTTTC. Residues: CASSQTGTNSGANVLTF.